A single T cell receptor (beta chain) is shown here with its context. Profiling relied on immunoSEQ multiplex PCR, and the TCRdb table lists in-frame clones only, not all of them. There are about 380,000 clones in the sample; approximately 89% occur only once, and under 1.5% lies in the top ten. The sample comes from a study of blood T cell repertoires in COVID-19. The TCR comes from a man younger than 45 who had recovered from COVID-19. Material: PBMCs or T cells enriched from blood (not recorded which).

The CDR3 spells CASSGDSPGTEAFF. The CDR3 DNA is TGTGCCAGCAGCGGGGACAGCCCAGGCACTGAAGCTTTCTTT. This chain joins TRBV3-1 (or the pseudogene TRBV3-2) and TRBJ1-1; 7 bases are shared with TRBD1. The CDR3 is 14 residues long. Germline CDR1 reads LGHDT; CDR2 reads YNNKEL (reference sequence). Unmatched junction bases numbered 7, after V lost 5 bases and J lost 4 bases.